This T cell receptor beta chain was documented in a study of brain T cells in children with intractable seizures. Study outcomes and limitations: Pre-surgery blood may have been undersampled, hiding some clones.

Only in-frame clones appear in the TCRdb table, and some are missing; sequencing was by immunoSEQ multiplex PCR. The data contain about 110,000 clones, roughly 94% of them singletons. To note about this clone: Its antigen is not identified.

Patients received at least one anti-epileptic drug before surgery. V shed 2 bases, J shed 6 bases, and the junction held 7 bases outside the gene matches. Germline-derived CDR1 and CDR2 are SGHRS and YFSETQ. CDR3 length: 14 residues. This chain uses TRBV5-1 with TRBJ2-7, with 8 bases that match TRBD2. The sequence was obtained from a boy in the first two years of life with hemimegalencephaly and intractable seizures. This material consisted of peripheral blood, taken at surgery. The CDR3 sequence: CASSFRGLAFEQYF. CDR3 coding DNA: TGCGCCAGCAGCTTCAGAGGACTAGCCTTCGAGCAGTACTTC.